One and the same sample provided the 11 T cell receptor beta chains below, sequenced in a study of cytomegalovirus exposure and HLA in healthy donors. The PCR ran on 60 Vbeta and 13 Jbeta primers. Sequenced by immunoSEQ multiplex PCR; TCRdb stores in-frame clones only, minus some. Of about 100,000 clones in the sample, about 67% are singletons; the top ten hold 16%. Sequenced material: PBMCs. The receptors originated from a woman under 30 in good health and CMV-seropositive.

This chain connects TRBV28 to TRBJ1-3, with D unclear. The germline V gene encodes CDR1 MDHEN and CDR2 SYDVKM. V lost 7 bases to trimming and J lost 4 bases, with 17 bases between them. The CDR3 has 15 residues. The DNA for the CDR3 is TGTGCCAGCACCGAGTCGATTCCTACGGGAAACACCATATATTTT. It encodes CASTESIPTGNTIYF.

J is TRBJ2-3 and V is TRBV7-3, with D possibly being TRBD2 (5 bases). V lost 2 bases and J lost 0, with 18 bases in between. Germline CDR1 and CDR2: SGHTA and FQGTGA. The CDR3 runs 18 residues. Written as DNA, the CDR3 is TGTGCCAGCAGCTTAGGTACCATGGCGGGCCCTAGCACAGATACGCAGTATTTT. Amino acids: CASSLGTMAGPSTDTQYF.

V and J are TRBV5-1 and TRBJ2-4, with TRBD1 matching 7 bases. The germline CDR1 and CDR2 sequences are SGHRS and YFSETQ. This CDR3 region has 18 residues. After removal of 0 bases from V and 3 bases from J, the junction contained 12 bases not matched to a gene. CDR3 sequence: CASSLEPTGVHGKNIQYF. The CDR3 nucleotides are TGCGCCAGCAGCTTGGAACCTACAGGGGTCCACGGCAAAAACATTCAGTACTTC.

The CDR3 region is CASTRARGNEKLFF. CDR3 sequence (DNA): TGTGCCAGCACGAGGGCGCGGGGTAATGAAAAACTGTTTTTT. The chain has TRBV2 and TRBJ1-4; D remains unclear. There are 14 residues in the CDR3. Trimming cost V 7 bases and J 4 bases, with 13 bases left between them. Germline CDR1 is SNHLY and CDR2 is FYNNEI. The complete variable domain, with remaining parts taken from reference TRBV2 and TRBJ1-4, reads EPEVTQTPSHQVTQMGQEVILRCVPISNHLYFYWYRQILGQKVEFLVSFYNNEISEKSEIFDDQFSVERPDGSNFTLKIRSTKLEDSAMYFCASTRARGNEKLFFGSGTQLSVL.

The V gene is TRBV18, the J gene TRBJ1-1; TRBD1 aligns across 8 bases. This CDR3 has 18 residues. Germline-derived CDR1 and CDR2 are KGHSH and LQKENI. J gave up 1 base and V 3 bases, and 13 bases lay outside the gene matches. The CDR3 spells CASSPIIHWTGSNTEAFF. CDR3 nucleotide sequence: TGTGCCAGCTCACCCATTATCCATTGGACAGGGTCGAACACTGAAGCTTTCTTT.

The chain uses TRBV11-2 and TRBJ2-7; 7 bases line up with TRBD2. Germline CDR1 reads SGHAT; CDR2 reads FQNNGV. The length of the CDR3 is 13 residues. Trimming took 3 bases from V and 6 from J; bases not matched to a gene: 5. The chain's CDR3 is CASSFSAGAEQYF. The CDR3 nucleotides read TGTGCCAGCAGCTTTAGCGCGGGAGCCGAGCAGTACTTC.

CDR3 in amino acids: CASRMGGSSSYGYTF. In DNA form, the CDR3 reads TGTGCCAGCAGGATGGGGGGTTCCTCGAGCTATGGCTACACCTTC. This rearrangement joins TRBV28 to TRBJ1-2; D is possibly TRBD1 (5 bases). This CDR3 is built from 15 residues. The V gene's germline CDR1 is MDHEN and CDR2 SYDVKM. The V and J ends lost 6 bases and 4 bases respectively, with 18 bases between them.

The V and J genes are TRBV5-1 and TRBJ1-1; D might be TRBD1 (6 bases). CDR1 SGHRS and CDR2 YFSETQ come from the germline V gene. The CDR3 has 18 residues. The V gene lost 2 bases and the J gene lost 0 bases, with 20 bases spanning the gap. Written as DNA, the CDR3 is TGCGCCAGCAGCTTAATCGCAGGGGCGTTGTTGATGAACACTGAAGCTTTCTTT. Encoded protein: CASSLIAGALLMNTEAFF. The full variable domain, in which reference TRBV5-1 and TRBJ1-1 provide the parts outside the CDR3, is KAGVTQTPRYLIKTRGQQVTLSCSPISGHRSVSWYQQTPGQGLQFLFEYFSETQRNKGNFPGRFSGRQFSNSRSEMNVSTLELGDSALYLCASSLIAGALLMNTEAFFGQGTRLTVV.

The genes are TRBV7-2 and TRBJ2-1, with 11 nucleotides matching TRBD2. Trimming removed 4 bases from V and 6 bases from J; junction bases left unmatched: 5. The CDR3 extends over 15 amino acids. Germline lookup yields CDR1 SGHTA and CDR2 FQGNSA. This chain's CDR3 is CASSSTSGNFNEQFF. The CDR3 DNA reads as TGTGCCAGCAGCTCGACTAGCGGGAATTTCAATGAGCAGTTCTTC.

The chain employs TRBV5-6 and TRBJ2-7, with 12 positions matching TRBD1. The CDR3 loop spans 16 amino acids. Unmatched junction bases numbered 16, after V lost 5 bases and J lost 10 bases. Germline-derived CDR1 and CDR2 are SGHDT and YYEEEE. CDR3 amino acids: CASSMLPGTGGAEQYF. CDR3 DNA sequence: TGTGCCAGCAGTATGCTCCCCGGGACAGGGGGCGCGGAACAGTACTTC. Drawing the rest from reference TRBV5-6 and TRBJ2-7, the complete variable domain is DAGVTQSPTHLIKTRGQQVTLRCSPKSGHDTVSWYQQALGQGPQFIFQYYEEEERQRGNFPDRFSGHQFPNYSSELNVNALLLGDSALYLCASSMLPGTGGAEQYFGPGTRLTVT.

The chain uses TRBV5-1 and TRBJ1-5, with a tentative D call TRBD1 (6 bases). Trimming left V 0 bases short and J 4 bases short, with 11 bases between. Germline assignment: CDR1 SGHRS and CDR2 YFSETQ. The CDR3 extends over 15 amino acids. Here the CDR3 reads CASSLVSGQNQPQHF. The DNA for the CDR3 is TGCGCCAGCAGCTTGGTTTCGGGACAAAATCAGCCCCAGCATTTT. The whole variable domain, filled in from reference TRBV5-1 and TRBJ1-5, reads KAGVTQTPRYLIKTRGQQVTLSCSPISGHRSVSWYQQTPGQGLQFLFEYFSETQRNKGNFPGRFSGRQFSNSRSEMNVSTLELGDSALYLCASSLVSGQNQPQHFGDGTRLSIL.